The 24 T cell receptor beta chains below come from one sample, sequenced in a study of OX40 agonist ivuxolimab in advanced cancers. Sequencing used immunoSEQ multiplex PCR; TCRdb keeps in-frame clones, though not all of them. The sample consists of 90,000 to 100,000 clones, roughly 90% of them appearing once. The starting material was CD4+ or CD8+ T cells sorted from blood, obtained in a trial of the OX40 agonist ivuxolimab. Receptors were obtained from an adult with an advanced solid tumor such as melanoma, head and neck, liver or kidney cancer.

The chain has TRBV28 and TRBJ1-5, with D hard to call. CDR1 and CDR2 from the germline V gene are MDHEN and SYDVKM. There are 13 residues in the CDR3. V dropped 5 bases and J dropped 0 bases, with 5 bases sitting between them. The CDR3: CASSDRSNQPQHF. DNA for the CDR3: TGTGCCAGCAGTGACCGTAGCAATCAGCCCCAGCATTTT.

The chain carries TRBV5-6 and TRBJ1-2; D is possibly TRBD1 (6 bases). This CDR3 region has 15 residues. V gave up 4 bases and J gave up 1 base, with 14 bases separating them. Germline-derived CDR1 and CDR2 are SGHDT and YYEEEE. Here the CDR3 reads CASSGPNRDNYGYTF. As DNA, the CDR3 is TGTGCCAGCAGCGGTCCCAACAGGGATAACTATGGCTACACCTTC.

The chain has TRBV30 and TRBJ1-5; D gene uncertain. V was cut by 1 base and J by 4 bases, with 5 bases left in between. The CDR3 is 12 residues long. Germline assignment: CDR1 GTSNPN and CDR2 SVGIG (reference sequence). DNA for the CDR3: TGTGCCTGGAGTGCGGGGAATCAGCCCCAGCATTTT. Translation: CAWSAGNQPQHF.

The CDR3 nucleotides read TGTGCCAGCAGCCCGGGCAGGGCGCTATCTGGCTACACCTTC. Protein sequence: CASSPGRALSGYTF. The chain employs TRBV5-4 and TRBJ1-2, with TRBD1 as a possible D gene (5 bases). The length of the CDR3 is 14 residues. CDR1 SGHNT and CDR2 YYREEE come from the germline V gene (reference sequence). The V end lost 4 bases, the J end lost 7 bases, and 17 bases lay between the germline ends.

The chain employs TRBV4-2 and TRBJ1-1; D might be TRBD1 (5 bases). This CDR3 region has 14 residues. The ends were cut back, 5 bases at V and 6 bases at J, with 16 bases in the middle. Germline loops: CDR1 LGHNA, CDR2 YNFKEQ. The CDR3 loop reads CASSFYGGRSEAFF. Here the CDR3 DNA reads TGTGCCAGCAGCTTCTACGGGGGGAGGTCTGAAGCTTTCTTT.

The chain recombines TRBV5-1 with TRBJ1-4; 12 nucleotides match TRBD1. The CDR3 covers 16 residues. Germline loops: CDR1 SGHRS, CDR2 YFSETQ. J lost 10 bases, V lost 3 bases, and 10 bases had no gene match. The CDR3 spells CASSSYAGTGGRKLFF. CDR3 bases: TGCGCCAGCAGCTCATATGCCGGGACAGGGGGCCGAAAACTGTTTTTT.

This chain uses TRBV6-1 with TRBJ2-7; possibly TRBD2 for D (6 bases). The germline V gene has CDR1 MNHNS and CDR2 SASEGT. V lost 11 bases and J 3 bases, leaving 14 bases between the germline ends. The CDR3 contains 12 residues. CDR3 nucleotide sequence: TGTGCCCACAGCATGGAGGGCTACGAGCAGTACTTC. This sequence encodes CAHSMEGYEQYF.

This chain uses TRBV5-1 with TRBJ2-2; D not resolved. Trimming removed 4 bases at V and 2 bases at J, with 12 bases between. Per the germline V gene, CDR1 is SGHRS and CDR2 is YFSETQ. The length of the CDR3 is 15 residues. The CDR3 spells CASSPDTINTGELFF. CDR3 DNA sequence: TGCGCCAGCAGCCCCGACACCATTAACACCGGGGAGCTGTTTTTT.

The chain combines TRBV9 with TRBJ2-7; D unresolved. Germline-derived CDR1 and CDR2 are SGDLS and YYNGEE. The CDR3 length is 13 residues. The germline V and J ends were trimmed by 0 bases and 3 bases, with 7 bases remaining between them. The CDR3 loop is CASSVGSVYEQYF. The CDR3 region has the DNA TGTGCCAGCAGCGTAGGGTCAGTCTACGAGCAGTACTTC.

The CDR3: CASSPGGNAKNIQYF. The CDR3 nucleotides read TGTGCCAGCAGCCCGGGAGGGAATGCCAAAAACATTCAGTACTTC. The chain links TRBV28 to TRBJ2-4; 8 nucleotides agree with TRBD2. Germline V gives CDR1 MDHEN, CDR2 SYDVKM. Trimming cost V 6 bases and J 1 base; bases outside gene matches: 5. CDR3 length: 15 residues.

The chain links TRBV6-5 to TRBJ2-7; 10 nucleotides agree with TRBD1. V lost 6 bases and J lost 2; bases outside the gene matches: 7. The CDR3 loop spans 15 amino acids. CDR1 is MNHEY, CDR2 SVGAGI, per germline. CDR3 in amino acids: CASSLTGTGAYEQYF. DNA for the CDR3: TGTGCCAGCAGCTTAACCGGGACAGGGGCCTACGAGCAGTACTTC.

The chain couples TRBV5-1 to TRBJ2-3; D gene unclear. The germline V and J ends were trimmed by 2 bases and 4 bases, with 11 bases remaining between them. The CDR3 is made up of 14 amino acids. Germline V lookup: CDR1 SGHRS, CDR2 YFSETQ. The chain's CDR3 is CASSLHIPSDTQYF. DNA of the CDR3: TGCGCCAGCAGCTTACACATCCCGTCAGATACGCAGTATTTT.

This clone was picked up one time. This chain uses TRBV6-1 with TRBJ2-7; D unresolved. Trimming cost V 2 bases and J 6 bases, with 5 bases left between them. This CDR3 is 11 amino acids long. The germline V gene encodes CDR1 MNHNS and CDR2 SASEGT. This CDR3 reads CASSEKSEQYF. CDR3 nucleotide sequence: TGTGCCAGCAGTGAAAAGAGCGAGCAGTACTTC.

The chain employs TRBV29-1 and TRBJ1-1; no clear D. This CDR3 has 13 residues. Trimming shortened V by 7 bases and J by 4 bases, and 16 bases separated the two germline ends. The germline V gene encodes CDR1 SQVTM and CDR2 ANQGSEA. The CDR3 is CSGLTRLTTEAFF. The CDR3 DNA reads TGCAGCGGCTTGACCCGGCTCACCACTGAAGCTTTCTTT.

The chain employs TRBV27 and TRBJ2-6; 11 bases line up with TRBD2. Germline V lookup: CDR1 MNHEY, CDR2 SMNVEV (reference sequence). The CDR3 has 21 residues. The V gene end was trimmed by 7 bases and the J gene end by 0 bases; junction bases not matched to a gene: 17. The chain's CDR3 is CASTPGRKLAGVFSGANVLTF. CDR3 sequence (DNA): TGTGCCAGCACCCCGGGACGTAAACTAGCGGGAGTGTTCTCTGGGGCCAACGTCCTGACTTTC.

The chain carries TRBV19 and TRBJ2-2; the D is unclear. The germline V gene has CDR1 LNHDA and CDR2 SQIVND (reference sequence). This CDR3 comprises 11 residues. Trimming took off 8 bases at V and 3 bases at J, with 4 bases between the two ends. The CDR3 DNA is TGTGCCAGTTCATACACCGGGGAGCTGTTTTTT. Translating gives CASSYTGELFF.

This chain joins TRBV2 and TRBJ2-5, with 8 bases matching TRBD2. This CDR3 contains 16 residues. J was trimmed by 2 bases and V by 4 bases; bases with no gene match: 9. Germline assignment: CDR1 SNHLY and CDR2 FYNNEI. DNA of the CDR3: TGTGCCAGCAGTGTAGGTAGCGGGGTACCTCAAGAGACCCAGTACTTC. Its translation is CASSVGSGVPQETQYF.

The rearrangement uses TRBV9 and TRBJ2-7; D perhaps matches TRBD2 (5 bases). Germline V lookup: CDR1 SGDLS, CDR2 YYNGEE. V shed 3 bases and J shed 6 bases, with 13 bases lying between them. The CDR3 has 13 residues. This chain's CDR3 is CASSADPAGEQYF. The CDR3 DNA reads TGTGCCAGCAGCGCGGACCCGGCGGGCGAGCAGTACTTC.

This chain uses TRBV29-1 with TRBJ2-1; no firm D call. The CDR3 is made up of 12 amino acids. Trimming left V 4 bases short and J 0 bases short, with 4 bases between. Germline CDR1 reads SQVTM; CDR2 reads ANQGSEA. This CDR3 reads CSVGSSYNEQFF. The CDR3 nucleotides are TGCAGCGTTGGCAGCTCCTACAATGAGCAGTTCTTC.

The chain joins TRBV15 to TRBJ2-2; D not certain. This CDR3 has 15 amino acids. Per germline, CDR1 LNHNV and CDR2 YYDKDF (reference sequence). Trimming left V 1 base short and J 3 bases short, with 9 bases between. The CDR3 here is CATSRAGRYTGELFF. The CDR3, as DNA: TGTGCCACCAGCAGAGCGGGCCGCTACACCGGGGAGCTGTTTTTT.

The V and J genes are TRBV6-5 and TRBJ2-1; TRBD2 aligns across 11 bases. In germline, CDR1 is MNHEY, CDR2 SVGAGI. J lost 9 bases, V lost 11 bases, and 15 bases had no gene match. CDR3 length: 15 amino acids. Here the CDR3 reads CAAGRLAGGLAEQFF. The CDR3 DNA reads as TGTGCCGCGGGGCGTCTAGCGGGGGGACTTGCTGAGCAGTTCTTC.

The J gene is TRBJ2-5, the V gene TRBV2; no clear D gene. This CDR3 contains 11 residues. Germline V gene lookup returns CDR1 SNHLY and CDR2 FYNNEI. V lost 0 bases to trimming and J lost 9 bases, with 5 bases between them. Written as DNA, the CDR3 is TGTGCCAGCAGTGAAGCTATCCCCCAGTACTTC. Residues: CASSEAIPQYF.

The chain recombines TRBV5-1 with TRBJ2-1; TRBD2 aligns across 9 bases. V lost 4 bases, J lost 3 bases, and 5 bases stayed unmatched. Germline assignment: CDR1 SGHRS and CDR2 YFSETQ. The CDR3 has 15 amino acids. CDR3 sequence (DNA): TGCGCCAGCAGCGTGTTTAGCGGGAGCTACAATGAGCAGTTCTTC. Its translation is CASSVFSGSYNEQFF. The entire variable domain, with the rest obtained from reference TRBV5-1 and TRBJ2-1, is as follows: KAGVTQTPRYLIKTRGQQVTLSCSPISGHRSVSWYQQTPGQGLQFLFEYFSETQRNKGNFPGRFSGRQFSNSRSEMNVSTLELGDSALYLCASSVFSGSYNEQFFGPGTRLTVL.

The V gene is TRBV5-4, the J gene TRBJ2-5, with D possibly being TRBD2 (5 bases). In germline, CDR1 is SGHNT, CDR2 YYREEE (reference sequence). V lost 2 bases and J 2 bases, leaving 13 bases between the germline ends. CDR3 length: 15 residues. CDR3 residues: CASSLPPPGQETQYF. The CDR3 nucleotides read TGTGCCAGCAGCTTACCTCCGCCGGGGCAAGAGACCCAGTACTTC.